This record covers a single T cell receptor (beta chain). No antigen is known for it. The sample comes from a study of T cell responses to AZD1222 COVID-19 vaccine. Method: immunoSEQ multiplex PCR; TCRdb's copy keeps in-frame clones and lacks some. The sample includes over 130,000 clones. The V and J ends lost 2 bases and 4 bases, in that order; junction bases with no gene match: 2. The CDR3 has 14 residues. Germline V gives CDR1 MNHEY, CDR2 SVGEGT. Study conclusions and caveats: Females outnumbered males among donors, who were mostly white British; clonal diversity was possibly underestimated.

The V gene is TRBV6-2 or TRBV6-3, the J gene TRBJ2-5; 9 positions match TRBD1. This sequence was found in an adult in good health. Sequencing was done on a sample of peripheral blood. The CDR3 region is CASSYRTGAETQYF. The CDR3 region has the DNA TGTGCCAGCAGTTACAGGACAGGGGCAGAGACCCAGTACTTC.